The sequence of this TCR beta chain was determined in a study of blood T cell repertoires in COVID-19. Study in general: There were acute and convalescent COVID-19 samples, and they came from the United States, Italy and Spain. T cells, B-cell-depleted T cells, or PBMCs provided the cDNA or gDNA that served as material.

Original methodology: Nucleated cell number was recorded as an estimate derived from reference gene primer amplification. Only in-frame clones appear in the TCRdb table, and some are missing; sequencing was by immunoSEQ multiplex PCR. V, J and clone size are those of that table, while D and trimming were read from the DNA. The sample shows fewer than 85,000 clones, around 83% of them seen only once. This CDR3 is 14 amino acids long. Per the germline V gene, CDR1 is MRHNA and CDR2 is SNTAGT. J was trimmed by 9 bases and V by 5 bases; bases with no gene match: 6. The specimen was peripheral blood. J is TRBJ2-1 and V is TRBV6-4, with TRBD2 identical over 11 bases. The receptor's source is an elderly man with acute or convalescent COVID-19. In DNA form, the CDR3 reads TGTGCCAGCAGTTACCGGACTAGCGGGTCTGAGCAGTTCTTC. This encodes CASSYRTSGSEQFF.